Below, 19 T cell receptor beta chains from the same sample are listed, as sequenced in a study of blood T cell repertoires in COVID-19. The protocol was immunoSEQ multiplex PCR, while the TCRdb copy is restricted to in-frame clones and leaves out a portion. The sample consists of 350,000 to 450,000 clones, around 84% of them appearing once. Source material: peripheral blood. All receptors come from a woman between 18 and 29 years old with acute or convalescent COVID-19.

The CDR3 DNA is TGTGCCAGCAGCCCTGCCGTGAGCGGGGGGTCCCATGAGCAGTTCTTC. This codes for CASSPAVSGGSHEQFF. The chain joins TRBV6-2 or TRBV6-3 to TRBJ2-1; 9 nucleotides agree with TRBD2. Germline V gene data show CDR1 as MNHEY and CDR2 as SVGEGT. V lost 6 bases and J lost 8; bases outside the gene matches: 14. The CDR3 runs to 16 residues.

V and J are TRBV7-9 and TRBJ1-5; D may be TRBD1 (6 bases). Germline V lookup: CDR1 SEHNR, CDR2 FQNEAQ (reference sequence). This CDR3 region has 16 residues. V shed 5 bases and J shed 0 bases, with 14 bases lying between them. The CDR3 DNA follows: TGTGCCAGCAGCCAAACAACAGGGAATAGCAATCAGCCCCAGCATTTT. Residues: CASSQTTGNSNQPQHF.

The CDR3, as DNA: TGTGCCAGCAGCTTGGGCCTAGCGGGTCAAAGCTCCTACGAGCAGTACTTC. Amino acid sequence: CASSLGLAGQSSYEQYF. The rearrangement uses TRBV7-9 and TRBJ2-7, with 8 bases that match TRBD2. CDR1 is SEHNR, CDR2 FQNEAQ, per germline (reference sequence). Trimming removed 3 bases from V and 0 bases from J; junction bases left unmatched: 10. The CDR3 covers 17 residues.

The rearrangement joins TRBV7-6 to TRBJ2-2; TRBD2 matches at 14 bases. The germline gives CDR1 SGHVS, CDR2 FNYEAQ. With V trimmed by 5 bases and J by 4 bases, 3 bases remained unmatched. The length of the CDR3 is 16 residues. The CDR3 coding sequence is TGTGCCAGCAGCCCGACTAGCGGGAGGGGCACCGGGGAGCTGTTTTTT. This encodes CASSPTSGRGTGELFF.

The rearrangement uses TRBV6-2 or TRBV6-3 and TRBJ2-1, with TRBD1 identical over 7 bases. V lost 4 bases to trimming and J lost 5 bases; unmatched junction nucleotides: 8. The CDR3 spans 15 residues. Germline V gene lookup returns CDR1 MNHEY and CDR2 SVGEGT. This CDR3 is CASSFPGQRNNEQFF. The CDR3 DNA reads as TGTGCCAGCAGTTTTCCGGGACAGCGTAACAATGAGCAGTTCTTC.

V gene TRBV5-8 combines with J gene TRBJ2-7; D gene uncertain. The CDR3 covers 16 residues. The germline CDR1 and CDR2 sequences are SGHTS and YDEGEE. V was trimmed by 0 bases and J by 3 bases, leaving 16 bases between them. The CDR3 DNA reads TGTGCCAGCAGCTTGGACGACGGAGCGAGGTTCTACGAGCAGTACTTC. This sequence encodes CASSLDDGARFYEQYF.

V usage is TRBV6-5 and J usage is TRBJ1-1, with a weak D call TRBD1 (6 bases). Trimming left V 4 bases short and J 1 base short, with 13 bases between. The germline gives CDR1 MNHEY, CDR2 SVGAGI. The CDR3 totals 15 residues. The CDR3 is CASSWWGRPNTEAFF. The CDR3 nucleotides are TGTGCCAGCAGTTGGTGGGGGCGCCCGAACACTGAAGCTTTCTTT.

J is TRBJ2-7 and V is TRBV3-1 (or the pseudogene TRBV3-2), with D unresolved. V was trimmed by 1 base and J by 4 bases, leaving 5 bases between them. This CDR3 has 12 residues. Germline CDR1 LGHDT, CDR2 YNNKEL (reference sequence). As DNA, the CDR3 is TGTGCCAGCAGCCAAGCTAGGTACGAGCAGTACTTC. Its translation: CASSQARYEQYF.

The CDR3: CASSLGMNTEAFF. CDR3 nucleotide sequence: TGCGCCAGCAGCCTCGGTATGAACACTGAAGCTTTCTTT. This chain joins TRBV5-1 and TRBJ1-1, with D unresolved. The germline V and J ends were trimmed by 4 bases and 0 bases, with 7 bases remaining between them. Germline V gene lookup returns CDR1 SGHRS and CDR2 YFSETQ. This CDR3 region has 13 residues.

J is TRBJ1-2 and V is TRBV7-2; a weak D match, TRBD1 (5 bases). The V gene lost 1 base and the J gene lost 6 bases, with 15 bases spanning the gap. Germline assignment: CDR1 SGHTA and CDR2 FQGNSA. CDR3 length equals 15 residues. The CDR3 reads CASSLEGGEWDGYTF. CDR3 sequence (DNA): TGTGCCAGCAGCTTAGAGGGAGGGGAATGGGATGGCTACACCTTC.

The gene calls are TRBV19 and TRBJ1-5; 10 nucleotides line up with TRBD1. Germline lookup yields CDR1 LNHDA and CDR2 SQIVND (reference sequence). V lost 5 bases and J lost 7; bases outside the gene matches: 11. CDR3 length equals 16 residues. The chain's CDR3 is CASSVGTGEGRQPQHF. CDR3 DNA: TGTGCCAGTAGTGTCGGGACAGGGGAGGGTCGGCAGCCCCAGCATTTT.

This chain connects TRBV21-1 to TRBJ1-1; TRBD1 is the table's D call, not checked against the DNA. TRBV21-1 is noted as a pseudogene. This CDR3 is 17 amino acids long. DNA for the CDR3: TGTGCCAGCAGCAAATCCTCGACAGGCGGAACTTATTCTGAAGCTTTCTTT. Protein sequence: CASSKSSTGGTYSEAFF.

With regard to this clone: At the DNA level, this CDR3 is encoded by other sequences in the same sample as well. The chain employs TRBV12-3 or TRBV12-4 and TRBJ1-5; no definite D call. The CDR3 spans 13 residues. With 3 bases removed from V and 4 bases from J, the gap between germline ends came to 7 bases. CDR3 DNA sequence: TGTGCCAGCAGTTTTGGCGGGAATCAGCCCCAGCATTTT. Translation gives CASSFGGNQPQHF.

This clone was seen only once. The V call is TRBV4-1, the J call TRBJ1-2, with D hard to call. This CDR3 has 11 residues. CDR1 and CDR2 from the germline V gene are MGHRA and YSYEKL. The ends were cut back, 8 bases at V and 12 bases at J, with 16 bases in the middle. The CDR3 is CASGVERVHTF. The CDR3 DNA follows: TGCGCCAGCGGCGTCGAGAGGGTTCACACCTTC.

The rearrangement links TRBV10-2 to TRBJ2-7; 8 positions agree with TRBD1. Germline V gene lookup returns CDR1 WSHSY and CDR2 SAAADI. This CDR3 has 15 residues. V lost 0 bases, J lost 6 bases, and 7 bases stayed unmatched. CDR3 DNA sequence: TGCGCCAGCAGTGAGTCCGGGACAGGCTCTCGCGAGCAGTACTTC. Amino acids: CASSESGTGSREQYF.

This chain joins TRBV29-1 and TRBJ2-7; tentatively, D is TRBD1 (5 bases). V was pared by 3 bases and J by 5 bases, with 20 bases between. Looked up from germline, CDR1 is SQVTM and CDR2 is ANQGSEA. The CDR3 is 15 amino acids. CDR3 protein: CSVDSPAGIGDEQYF. CDR3 sequence (DNA): TGCAGCGTTGATTCTCCTGCAGGGATTGGGGACGAGCAGTACTTC.

The chain has TRBV28 and TRBJ2-7; D might be TRBD1 (5 bases). Trimming shortened V by 8 bases and J by 4 bases, and 12 bases separated the two germline ends. The CDR3 loop spans 12 amino acids. Germline V gene sequence: CDR1 MDHEN, CDR2 SYDVKM. The CDR3 DNA reads TGTGCCAGCCAACAGCAGGGATACGAGCAGTACTTC. It translates to CASQQQGYEQYF.

The chain joins TRBV25-1 to TRBJ1-5; 11 bases are a match to TRBD1. The V and J ends lost 5 bases and 11 bases, in that order; junction bases with no gene match: 2. The germline gives CDR1 MGHDK, CDR2 SYGVNS. The CDR3 spans 12 residues. The CDR3 DNA follows: TGTGCCAGCAGTTGGGACAGGGGGGCCCAGCATTTT. Translating it yields CASSWDRGAQHF.

The J gene is TRBJ1-1, the V gene TRBV5-1, with 7 bases identical to TRBD1. The CDR3 is made up of 14 amino acids. Germline CDR1 and CDR2: SGHRS and YFSETQ. Trimming cost V 4 bases and J 3 bases; bases outside gene matches: 6. CDR3: CASSTQGWDTEAFF. CDR3 DNA sequence: TGCGCCAGCAGCACACAGGGGTGGGACACTGAAGCTTTCTTT.